This T cell receptor beta chain was recorded in a study of Ad26.COV2.S vaccination and SARS-CoV-2 variants. Generated by immunoSEQ multiplex PCR, the TCRdb table keeps only in-frame clones and is missing some. The sample has roughly 92,000 clones, approximately 81% seen once; the top ten hold around a sixth. Whole-study results and caveats: While placebo recipients had lower spike-specific TCR breadth, vaccine recipients had more. Non-spike TCR breadth showed similarity between vaccine and placebo recipients. It was reported that spike-specific CD8+ and CD4+ T cell responses were substantially broad after vaccination.

Concerning this clone itself: No antigen is known for it.

The TCR comes from a human donor who had recovered from COVID-19. Specimen: peripheral blood, collected after recovery from COVID-19.

The CDR3 here is CASSPRLATEAFF. The CDR3, as DNA: TGTGCCAGCAGCCCTCGACTCGCTACTGAAGCTTTCTTT. The rearrangement joins TRBV7-9 to TRBJ1-1; D gene ambiguous. Germline CDR1 SEHNR, CDR2 FQNEAQ (reference sequence). CDR3 length: 13 amino acids. V shed 5 bases and J shed 5 bases, with 12 bases lying between them.